This TCR beta chain was sequenced for a study of beta chain features in type 1 diabetes. Reverse transcribing all isolated RNA meant expressed TCRB transcripts were sequenced. Generated by immunoSEQ multiplex PCR, the TCRdb table keeps only in-frame clones and is missing some. There are 860,000 or so clones in the sample; under 20% occur only once, and about 0.02% lies in the top ten. The germline gives CDR1 SGHRS, CDR2 YFSETQ. With 5 bases clipped from V and 4 bases from J, the junction kept 11 bases outside the gene matches. The CDR3 has 15 residues. The V gene is TRBV5-1, the J gene TRBJ2-5, with 7 bases that match TRBD2. The specimen sequenced was naive CD4+ T cells from blood. The source of this sequence is a young woman in good health. CDR3 sequence reads: CASSLIGGVGETQYF. CDR3 coding DNA: TGCGCCAGCAGTTTGATTGGGGGGGTCGGAGAGACCCAGTACTTC.